This TCR beta chain was captured in a study of blood T cell repertoires in COVID-19. Overall study: In each case, the material was cDNA or gDNA derived from T cells, B-cell-depleted T cells, or PBMCs.

In the source study's methods: Counts of nucleated cells, estimated from reference gene primer amplification, were obtained. Measured with immunoSEQ multiplex PCR; TCRdb has only the in-frame clones, and not every one. That table gives V, J and clone size, and the DNA gave D and trimming. Of approximately 470,000 clones listed, approximately 86% are singletons. The CDR3 is 15 residues long. V trimming: 0 bases; J trimming: 6 bases; junction bases outside the gene matches: 2. CDR1 is SGDLS, CDR2 YYNGEE, per germline. Researchers sorted participants into cohorts using their self-reported clinical history. Two negative PCRs, clearance, or symptom resolution characterized the recovered Cohort 3 donors.

This TCR was recovered from a woman aged 18 to 35 who had recovered from COVID-19. The source material was PBMCs or T cells enriched from blood (not recorded which). The chain links TRBV9 to TRBJ2-1, with TRBD2 identical over 11 bases. The CDR3 loop is CASSVVSGGANEQFF. The DNA of the CDR3 is TGTGCCAGCAGCGTAGTTAGCGGGGGGGCCAATGAGCAGTTCTTC.